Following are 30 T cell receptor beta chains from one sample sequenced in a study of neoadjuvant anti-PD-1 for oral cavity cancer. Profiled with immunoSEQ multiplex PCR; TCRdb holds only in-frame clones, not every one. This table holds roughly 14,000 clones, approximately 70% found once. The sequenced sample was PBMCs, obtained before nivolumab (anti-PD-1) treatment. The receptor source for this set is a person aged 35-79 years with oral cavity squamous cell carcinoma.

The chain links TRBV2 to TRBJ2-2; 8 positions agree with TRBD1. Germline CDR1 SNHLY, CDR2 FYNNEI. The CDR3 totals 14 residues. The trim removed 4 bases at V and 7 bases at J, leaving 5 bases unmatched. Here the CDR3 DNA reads TGTGCCAGCAGTGGCCAGGGGGCTAGCGGGGAGCTGTTTTTT. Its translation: CASSGQGASGELFF.

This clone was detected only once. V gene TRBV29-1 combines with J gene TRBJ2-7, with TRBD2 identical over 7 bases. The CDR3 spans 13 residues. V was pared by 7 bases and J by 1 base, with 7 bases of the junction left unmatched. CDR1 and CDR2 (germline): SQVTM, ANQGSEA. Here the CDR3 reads CSANTGGSYEQYF. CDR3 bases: TGCAGCGCCAACACGGGGGGATCCTACGAGCAGTACTTC.

The CDR3 bases are TGTGCCAGCAGTTCAGAGCCTGGACAGGGGGCGCGAGGCTACACCTTC. Translated, it gives CASSSEPGQGARGYTF. The chain has TRBV7-8 and TRBJ1-2; TRBD1 aligns across 11 bases. V shed 6 bases and J 8 bases; nucleotides not matched to a gene: 14. The V gene's germline CDR1 is SGHVS and CDR2 FQNEAQ. This CDR3 contains 16 residues. Looking up the rest from reference TRBV7-8 and TRBJ1-2 gives the full variable domain: GAGVSQSPRYKVAKRGQDVALRCDPISGHVSLFWYQQALGQGPEFLTYFQNEAQLDKSGLPSDRFFAERPEGSVSTLKIQRTQQEDSAVYLCASSSEPGQGARGYTFGSGTRLTVV.

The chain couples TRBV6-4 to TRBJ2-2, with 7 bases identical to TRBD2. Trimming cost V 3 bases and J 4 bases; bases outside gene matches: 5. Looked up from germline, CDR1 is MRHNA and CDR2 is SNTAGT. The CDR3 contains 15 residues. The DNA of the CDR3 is TGTGCCAGCAGTGAGGAGGGAGGGAGCACCGGGGAGCTGTTTTTT. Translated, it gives CASSEEGGSTGELFF.

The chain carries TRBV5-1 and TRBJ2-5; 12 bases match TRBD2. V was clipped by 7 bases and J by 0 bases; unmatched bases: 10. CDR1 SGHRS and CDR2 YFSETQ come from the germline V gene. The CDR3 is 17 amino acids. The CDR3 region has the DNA TGCGCCAGCCGCGGACTAGCGGGAATTGGGAACCAAGAGACCCAGTACTTC. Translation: CASRGLAGIGNQETQYF. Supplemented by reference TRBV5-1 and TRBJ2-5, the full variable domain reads KAGVTQTPRYLIKTRGQQVTLSCSPISGHRSVSWYQQTPGQGLQFLFEYFSETQRNKGNFPGRFSGRQFSNSRSEMNVSTLELGDSALYLCASRGLAGIGNQETQYFGPGTRLLVL.

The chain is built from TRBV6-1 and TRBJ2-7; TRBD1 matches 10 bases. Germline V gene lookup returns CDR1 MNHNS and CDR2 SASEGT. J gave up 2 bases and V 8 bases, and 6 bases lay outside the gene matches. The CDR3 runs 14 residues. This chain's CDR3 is CASEAGQGPYEQYF. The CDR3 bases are TGTGCCAGCGAGGCGGGACAGGGGCCCTACGAGCAGTACTTC.

The CDR3 nucleotides are TGTGCTAGTGGTTTGTACTCGGGAGGGCCAAGTGAGCAGTTCTTC. It encodes CASGLYSGGPSEQFF. The rearrangement uses TRBV12-5 and TRBJ2-1; 8 bases line up with TRBD2. Germline CDR1 and CDR2: LGHNT and FRNRAP. After removal of 2 bases from V and 9 bases from J, the junction contained 9 bases not matched to a gene. This CDR3 has 15 amino acids.

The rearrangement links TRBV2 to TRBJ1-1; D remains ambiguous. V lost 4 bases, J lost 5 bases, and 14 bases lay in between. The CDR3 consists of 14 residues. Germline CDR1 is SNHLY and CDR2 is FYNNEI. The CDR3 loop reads CASSVASGRTEAFF. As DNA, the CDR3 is TGTGCCAGCAGTGTGGCCTCTGGCAGGACTGAAGCTTTCTTT.

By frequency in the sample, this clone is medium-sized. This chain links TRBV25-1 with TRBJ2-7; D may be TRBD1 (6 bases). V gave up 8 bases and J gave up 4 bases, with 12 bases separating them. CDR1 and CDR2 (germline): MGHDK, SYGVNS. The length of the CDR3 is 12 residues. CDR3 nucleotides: TGTGCCAGCGGGGCCCAGGGGTACGAGCAGTACTTC. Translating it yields CASGAQGYEQYF.

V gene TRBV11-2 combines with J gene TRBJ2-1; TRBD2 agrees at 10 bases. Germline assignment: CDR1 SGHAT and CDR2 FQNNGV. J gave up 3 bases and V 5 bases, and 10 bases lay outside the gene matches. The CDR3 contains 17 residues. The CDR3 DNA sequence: TGTGCCAGCAGCGCGACTAGCGGGCGTAGGCTCTACAATGAGCAGTTCTTC. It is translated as CASSATSGRRLYNEQFF. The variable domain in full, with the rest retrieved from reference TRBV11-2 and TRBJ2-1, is EAGVAQSPRYKIIEKRQSVAFWCNPISGHATLYWYQQILGQGPKLLIQFQNNGVVDDSQLPKDRFSAERLKGVDSTLKIQPAKLEDSAVYLCASSATSGRRLYNEQFFGPGTRLTVL.

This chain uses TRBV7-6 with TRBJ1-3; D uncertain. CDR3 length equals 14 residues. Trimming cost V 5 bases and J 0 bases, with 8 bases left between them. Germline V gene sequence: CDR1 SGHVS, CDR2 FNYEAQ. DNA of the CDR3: TGTGCCAGCAGCCCCGTGTACTCTGGAAACACCATATATTTT. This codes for CASSPVYSGNTIYF.

The CDR3 nucleotides read TGTGCCAGCAGTCATGGACTAGCGGGAAACTACGAGCAGTACTTC. It yields the protein CASSHGLAGNYEQYF. V is TRBV5-4 and J is TRBJ2-7; TRBD2 agrees at 12 bases. Germline trimming cut 5 bases from V and 3 bases from J; bases unmatched to any gene: 6. The CDR3 spans 15 residues. Looked up from germline, CDR1 is SGHNT and CDR2 is YYREEE (reference sequence).

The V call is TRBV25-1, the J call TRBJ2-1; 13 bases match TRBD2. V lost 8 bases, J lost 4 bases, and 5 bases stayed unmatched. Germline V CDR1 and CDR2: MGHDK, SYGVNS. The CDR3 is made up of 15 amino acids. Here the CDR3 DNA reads TGTGCCAGCGGGACTAGCGGGATCCTATACAATGAGCAGTTCTTC. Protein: CASGTSGILYNEQFF. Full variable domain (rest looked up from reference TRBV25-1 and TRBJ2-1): EADIYQTPRYLVIGTGKKITLECSQTMGHDKMYWYQQDPGMELHLIHYSYGVNSTEKGDLSSESTVSRIRTEHFPLTLESARPSHTSQYLCASGTSGILYNEQFFGPGTRLTVL.

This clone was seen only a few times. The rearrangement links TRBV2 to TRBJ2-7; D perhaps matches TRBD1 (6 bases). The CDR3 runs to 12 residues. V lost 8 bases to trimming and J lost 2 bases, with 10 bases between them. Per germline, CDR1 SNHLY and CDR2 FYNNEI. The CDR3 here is CASRGQPYEQYF. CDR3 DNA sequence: TGTGCCAGCCGGGGACAACCCTACGAGCAGTACTTC.

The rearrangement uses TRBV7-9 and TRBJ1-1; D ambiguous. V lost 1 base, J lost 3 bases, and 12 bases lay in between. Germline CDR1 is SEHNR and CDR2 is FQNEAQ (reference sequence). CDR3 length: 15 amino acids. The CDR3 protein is CASSLGQHWDTEAFF. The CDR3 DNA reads TGTGCCAGCAGCTTAGGGCAACATTGGGACACTGAAGCTTTCTTT.

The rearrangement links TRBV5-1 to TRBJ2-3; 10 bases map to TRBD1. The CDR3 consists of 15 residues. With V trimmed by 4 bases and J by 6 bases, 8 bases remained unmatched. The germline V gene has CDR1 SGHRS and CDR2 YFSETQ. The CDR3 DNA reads TGCGCCAGCAGCCGCGGGGGACAGGGGATGGATACGCAGTATTTT. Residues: CASSRGGQGMDTQYF.

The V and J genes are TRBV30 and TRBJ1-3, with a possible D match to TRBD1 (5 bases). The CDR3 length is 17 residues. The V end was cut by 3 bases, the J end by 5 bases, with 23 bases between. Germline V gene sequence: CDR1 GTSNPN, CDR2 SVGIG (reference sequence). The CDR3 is CAWRALSGRDLRNTIYF. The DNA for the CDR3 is TGTGCCTGGAGAGCACTGTCGGGAAGGGACCTGAGAAACACCATATATTTT.

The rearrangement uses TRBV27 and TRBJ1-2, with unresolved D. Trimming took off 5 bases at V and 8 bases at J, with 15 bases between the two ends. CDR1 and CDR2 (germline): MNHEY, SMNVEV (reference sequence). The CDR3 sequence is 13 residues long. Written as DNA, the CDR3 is TGTGCCAGCAGTCCATCTTCGGTGGAGGGCTACACCTTC. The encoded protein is CASSPSSVEGYTF.

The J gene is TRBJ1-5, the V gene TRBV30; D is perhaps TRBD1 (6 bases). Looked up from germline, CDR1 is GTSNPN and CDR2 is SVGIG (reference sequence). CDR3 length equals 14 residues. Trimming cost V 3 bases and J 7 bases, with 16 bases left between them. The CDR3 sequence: CAWRDQGTSQPQHF. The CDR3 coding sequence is TGTGCCTGGAGGGACCAGGGGACCAGCCAGCCCCAGCATTTT.

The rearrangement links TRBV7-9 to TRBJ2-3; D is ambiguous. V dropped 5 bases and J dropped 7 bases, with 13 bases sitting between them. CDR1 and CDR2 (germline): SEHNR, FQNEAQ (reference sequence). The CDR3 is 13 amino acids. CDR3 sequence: CASSARRGNTQYF. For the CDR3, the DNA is TGTGCCAGCAGCGCCCGACGTGGAAATACGCAGTATTTT.

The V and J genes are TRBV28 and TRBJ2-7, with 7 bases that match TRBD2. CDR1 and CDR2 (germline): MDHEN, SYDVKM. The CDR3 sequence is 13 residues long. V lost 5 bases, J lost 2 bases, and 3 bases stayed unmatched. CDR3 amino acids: CASSERGAYEQYF. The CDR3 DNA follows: TGTGCCAGCAGTGAACGGGGGGCCTACGAGCAGTACTTC.

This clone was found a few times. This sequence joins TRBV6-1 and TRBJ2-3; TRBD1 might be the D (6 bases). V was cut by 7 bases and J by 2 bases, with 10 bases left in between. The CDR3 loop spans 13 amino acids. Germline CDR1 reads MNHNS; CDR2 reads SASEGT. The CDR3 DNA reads TGTGCCAGCAACTCAGGGGCCACAGATACGCAGTATTTT. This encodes CASNSGATDTQYF.

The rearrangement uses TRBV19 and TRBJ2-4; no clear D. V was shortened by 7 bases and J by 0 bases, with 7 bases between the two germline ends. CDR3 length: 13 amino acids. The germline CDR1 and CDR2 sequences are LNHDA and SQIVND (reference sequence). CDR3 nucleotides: TGTGCCAGTACCAGCCTAGCCAAAAACATTCAGTACTTC. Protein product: CASTSLAKNIQYF.

The CDR3 reads CASSLLKGSTEAFF. CDR3 in DNA: TGCGCCAGCAGCTTATTAAAAGGGTCGACGGAGGCTTTCTTT. The rearrangement links TRBV5-1 to TRBJ1-1; no firm D call. The CDR3 covers 14 residues. Germline V lookup: CDR1 SGHRS, CDR2 YFSETQ. The V end lost 2 bases, the J end lost 11 bases, and 19 bases lay between the germline ends.

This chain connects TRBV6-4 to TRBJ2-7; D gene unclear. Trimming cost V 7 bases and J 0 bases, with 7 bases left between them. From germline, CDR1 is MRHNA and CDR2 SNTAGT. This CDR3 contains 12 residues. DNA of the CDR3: TGTGCCAGCAACGGGCCCTCCTACGAGCAGTACTTC. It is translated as CASNGPSYEQYF.

The DNA of the CDR3 is TGTGCCAGCAGTTTAAGTGGGGGTAACTCCTACGAGCAGTACTTC. Residues: CASSLSGGNSYEQYF. The chain carries TRBV27 and TRBJ2-7; D is possibly TRBD1 or TRBD2 (5 bases each). The CDR3 runs to 15 residues. Germline CDR1 MNHEY, CDR2 SMNVEV (reference sequence). V dropped 2 bases and J dropped 0 bases, with 11 bases sitting between them.

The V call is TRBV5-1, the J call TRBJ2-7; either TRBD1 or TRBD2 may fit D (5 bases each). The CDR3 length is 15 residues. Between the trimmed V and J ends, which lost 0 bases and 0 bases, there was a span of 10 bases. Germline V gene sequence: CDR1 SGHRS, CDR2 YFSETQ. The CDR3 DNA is TGCGCCAGCAGCTTGGGGGACCAGATCTCCTACGAGCAGTACTTC. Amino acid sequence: CASSLGDQISYEQYF.

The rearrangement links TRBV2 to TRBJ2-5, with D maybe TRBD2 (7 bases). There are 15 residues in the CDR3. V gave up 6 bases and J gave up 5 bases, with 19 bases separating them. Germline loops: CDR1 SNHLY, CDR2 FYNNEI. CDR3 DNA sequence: TGTGCCAGCAGCCGATGGGGGGCGGGAGTCGAGACCCAGTACTTC. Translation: CASSRWGAGVETQYF.

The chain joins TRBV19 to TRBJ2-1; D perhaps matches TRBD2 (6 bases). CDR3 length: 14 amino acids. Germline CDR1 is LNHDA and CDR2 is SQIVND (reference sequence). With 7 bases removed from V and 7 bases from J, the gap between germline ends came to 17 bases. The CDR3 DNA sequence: TGTGCCAGTAATCGACTAGTTGGTAGTAATGAGCAGTTCTTC. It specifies CASNRLVGSNEQFF.

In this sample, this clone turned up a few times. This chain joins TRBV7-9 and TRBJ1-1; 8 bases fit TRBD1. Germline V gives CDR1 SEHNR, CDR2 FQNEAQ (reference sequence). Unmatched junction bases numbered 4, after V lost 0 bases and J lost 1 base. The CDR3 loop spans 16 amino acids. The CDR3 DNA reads TGTGCCAGCAGCTTAGCGAGACAGGGGAGGAACACTGAAGCTTTCTTT. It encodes CASSLARQGRNTEAFF.